Below, one TCR beta chain is given with its context. Germline V gene data show CDR1 as MNHNS and CDR2 as SASEGT. The ends lost 5 bases at V and 4 bases at J; junction bases unmatched: 9. The CDR3 runs to 15 residues. TCRdb's copy holds only in-frame clones and misses some; the assay was immunoSEQ multiplex PCR. The repertoire consists of about 88,000 clones, with less than 95% occurring once and the leading ten covering more than 0.25%. This record comes from a study of technical replicates of blood from several donors. The chain uses TRBV6-1 and TRBJ2-7; 9 bases match TRBD1. The sequencing input was T cells isolated from PBMCs. The source of this sequence is a human donor in good health. CDR3 bases: TGTGCCAGCAGTCGGGCCGGGACAGGGTCGTACGAGCAGTACTTC. As protein: CASSRAGTGSYEQYF.